At least ten counts were recorded for the clone carrying this TCR beta chain. Time point: patch test 3, about 24 weeks after DPC sensitization. Stated treatment: therapeutic diphenylcyclopropenone sensitization with weekly scalp DPC. It was unfractionated whole blood from which total RNA was extracted. There are 15 residues in the CDR3. Germline V gene sequence: CDR1 MDHEN, CDR2 SYDVKM. Trimming took 8 bases from V and 6 from J; bases not matched to a gene: 11. This sample was included in a study of human T cells and chemical hapten exposure. Study-wide context: Reading of the patch tests, which applied 0.01% DPC to the upper back, occurred at 6 days.

TCRdb processed the RACE reads anew with MiXCR; each CDR3 protein has one entry. The sample consists of some 90,000 distinct CDR3 sequences, about 11% of them appearing once. The gene calls are TRBV28 and TRBJ1-4; 8 bases align to TRBD1. Sequencing was performed on whole blood, taken in connection with sensitization to the hapten diphenylcyclopropenone (DPC). The sequence was obtained from a woman in her 30s with alopecia areata. Some clones in this sample may be carry-over from other donors' samples. The CDR3 bases are TGTGCCAGCCCCACCAAGGGACAGGAGGATGAAAAACTGTTTTTT. Translated, it gives CASPTKGQEDEKLFF.